A selection of T cell receptor beta chains follows, all from one sample in a study of CD8 T cells in ankylosing spondylitis. TCRdb re-analysed the 5' RACE reads in MiXCR, keeping a single row per CDR3 protein. The table lists 200,000 to 300,000 distinct CDR3 sequences, around 8% of them singletons. The sample comprised blood, either unsorted or a sorted T cell fraction (not recorded which). These receptor sequences come from a female donor with ankylosing spondylitis or in good health (not recorded which). Both conserved end residues are part of each CDR3. A D gene is named only where the DNA matches it firmly. Rows may omit the clone size; those that give it use once, few, many or a size class.

j_call,clone_size,d_call,v_call,cdr3_aa,cdr3_nt
TRBJ2-5,many,TRBD1,TRBV5-1,CASSYGQVQETQYF,TGCGCCAGCAGCTACGGACAGGTCCAAGAGACCCAGTACTTC
TRBJ2-2,-,-,TRBV5-6,CASSFFFRELFF,TGTGCCAGCAGCTTCTTTTTCCGGGAGCTGTTTTTT
TRBJ2-7,few,-,TRBV7-9,CASSLAGSGRPSYEQYF,TGTGCCAGCAGCTTAGCGGGTAGCGGACGACCCTCCTACGAGCAGTACTTC
TRBJ1-4,-,TRBD1,TRBV18,CASSTGTGDEKLFF,TGTGCCAGCTCAACCGGGACAGGGGATGAAAAACTGTTTTTT
TRBJ2-6,many,-,TRBV19,CASSTRQRSGANVLTF,TGTGCCAGTAGTACACGACAGAGATCTGGGGCCAACGTCCTGACTTTC
TRBJ2-3,many,TRBD2,TRBV5-1,CASSTRTSGRTDTQYF,TGCGCCAGCAGCACTCGGACTAGCGGGAGGACAGATACGCAGTATTTT
TRBJ2-3,many,TRBD2,TRBV20-1,CSADPAGGRDTQYF,TGCAGTGCTGACCCAGCGGGAGGACGAGATACGCAGTATTTT
TRBJ2-5,-,-,TRBV7-5,CICCARGPGLALRETQYF,TGCATCTGCTGTGCCAGAGGTCCGGGACTAGCGCTACGAGAGACCCAGTACTTC
TRBJ2-1,-,TRBD2,TRBV7-8,CASSLLGLSGLAGREQFF,TGTGCCAGCAGCTTACTAGGATTGAGTGGACTAGCGGGAAGGGAGCAGTTCTTC
TRBJ2-7,many,-,TRBV12-3/TRBV12-4,CASSPGAVGQYF,TGTGCCAGCAGTCCGGGGGCCGTTGGGCAGTACTTC
TRBJ2-1,few,TRBD2,TRBV7-9,CASSKSSGRYEQFF,TGTGCCAGCAGCAAGTCTAGCGGGAGGTATGAGCAGTTCTTC
TRBJ2-2,many,-,TRBV10-1,CASSPAVVGELFF,TGCGCCAGCAGCCCGGCTGTTGTCGGGGAGCTGTTTTTT
TRBJ1-1,many,-,TRBV12-3/TRBV12-4,CASLRTERGTEAFF,TGTGCCAGCCTTCGTACAGAGAGGGGAACTGAAGCTTTCTTT
TRBJ2-7,many,-,TRBV5-5,CASRLRQDPYEQYF,TGTGCCAGCAGGTTAAGACAGGATCCCTACGAGCAGTACTTC
TRBJ2-7,many,-,TRBV29-1,CSVGLRSGVYEQYF,TGCAGCGTTGGCCTCAGGTCAGGCGTCTACGAGCAGTACTTC
TRBJ2-5,many,TRBD1,TRBV28,CASSITTGGWETQYF,TGTGCCAGCAGTATCACCACAGGGGGCTGGGAGACCCAGTACTTC
TRBJ2-5,many,-,TRBV20-1,CSAIRLQETQYF,TGCAGTGCTATAAGGCTCCAAGAGACCCAGTACTTC
TRBJ2-7,few,TRBD2,TRBV20-1,CSARDRTSGRYEQYF,TGCAGTGCTAGGGACCGGACTAGCGGGAGATACGAGCAGTACTTC
TRBJ2-3,-,-,TRBV7-2,CASSLWGDPPSTHTQYF,TGTGCCAGCAGCTTATGGGGGGACCCACCGTCCACACATACGCAGTATTTT
TRBJ2-1,many,-,TRBV18,CASSRYLPPLNEQFF,TGTGCCAGCTCACGTTACCTCCCACCGTTAAATGAGCAGTTCTTC
TRBJ2-7,many,-,TRBV4-3,CASSQDRGVYEQYF,TGCGCCAGCAGCCAAGATCGGGGCGTCTACGAGCAGTACTTC
TRBJ2-5,-,-,TRBV5-1,CASSNQDYSKETQYF,TGCGCCAGCAGTAATCAGGACTACAGTAAAGAGACCCAGTACTTC
TRBJ1-5,few,TRBD1,TRBV19,CASSILGQGAQPQHF,TGTGCCAGTAGTATATTAGGACAGGGCGCTCAGCCCCAGCATTTT
TRBJ1-1,many,-,TRBV15,CATSSLLGRQAFF,TGTGCCACCAGCAGCCTATTAGGCAGGCAAGCTTTCTTT
TRBJ2-6,many,-,TRBV6-2/TRBV6-3,CASTLTRKGSGANVLTF,TGTGCCAGCACCCTTACTCGTAAGGGCTCTGGGGCCAACGTCCTGACTTTC
TRBJ2-7,many,TRBD2,TRBV7-2,CASSLLAGRHEQYF,TGTGCCAGCAGCTTACTAGCGGGACGGCACGAGCAGTACTTC
TRBJ2-1,many,-,TRBV5-6,CASSLGRGARYFDEQFF,TGTGCCAGCAGCTTGGGCAGGGGCGCGAGATATTTCGATGAGCAGTTCTTC
TRBJ1-5,many,-,TRBV7-8,CASSSNVPEQPQHF,TGTGCCAGCAGCTCGAATGTCCCGGAACAGCCCCAGCATTTT
TRBJ1-5,many,-,TRBV5-1,CASSLGGYDQPQHF,TGCGCCAGCAGCTTGGGAGGGTACGATCAGCCCCAGCATTTT
TRBJ2-1,many,-,TRBV28,CASDRDSYNEQFF,TGTGCCTCCGACAGGGACTCATACAATGAGCAGTTCTTC
TRBJ2-1,many,TRBD2,TRBV24-1,CATLPPGGRYEQFF,TGTGCCACCCTCCCCCCGGGAGGGAGGTATGAGCAGTTCTTC
TRBJ2-3,many,-,TRBV14,CASSQASAGRSTQYF,TGTGCCAGCAGCCAAGCTAGCGCGGGACGGAGTACGCAGTATTTT
TRBJ1-5,-,-,TRBV7-9,CASSPGVQTQPQHF,TGTGCCAGCAGCCCAGGCGTTCAGACTCAGCCCCAGCATTTT